The next 18 T cell receptor beta chains were all read from a single sample in a study of beta chain features in type 1 diabetes. Investigators reverse transcribed all isolated RNA, so they sequenced expressed TCRB transcripts. Method: immunoSEQ multiplex PCR; TCRdb's copy keeps in-frame clones and lacks some. The sample has under 450,000 clones, around 14% seen once. The sample comprised naive CD4+ T cells from blood. Source of these receptors: a man aged 25-40 years in good health.

In its sample, this clone was seen a few times. The chain uses TRBV25-1 and TRBJ2-3; possibly TRBD1 for D (6 bases). Per the germline V gene, CDR1 is MGHDK and CDR2 is SYGVNS. Trimming left V 4 bases short and J 0 bases short, with 8 bases between. The CDR3 has 14 amino acids. The DNA of the CDR3 is TGTGCCAGCAGTGGGGACATCAGCACAGATACGCAGTATTTT. It encodes CASSGDISTDTQYF.

About this clone itself: A much larger clone differs by one base, so this may be a read error. V usage is TRBV30 and J usage is TRBJ2-5; the D gene is possibly TRBD1 (6 bases). The CDR3 runs 16 residues. Trimming stripped 3 bases from V and 5 bases from J, with 22 bases between. CDR1 GTSNPN and CDR2 SVGIG come from the germline V gene (reference sequence). The DNA for the CDR3 is TGTGCCTGGAGCCGTCTGGGCACAGGGCCGTGGGAGACCCAGTACTTC. This sequence encodes CAWSRLGTGPWETQYF.

The V and J genes are TRBV18 and TRBJ2-1, with D uncertain. The CDR3 covers 14 residues. Per germline, CDR1 KGHSH and CDR2 LQKENI. V gave up 3 bases and J gave up 6 bases, with 12 bases separating them. CDR3 sequence: CASSPLGSVNEQFF. The CDR3 DNA is TGTGCCAGCTCACCCCTAGGCTCGGTCAATGAGCAGTTCTTC.

The chain combines TRBV5-1 with TRBJ2-3; a weak D match, TRBD1 (6 bases). Germline assignment: CDR1 SGHRS and CDR2 YFSETQ. Trimming took 4 bases from V and 2 from J, leaving 14 bases between them. The CDR3 consists of 15 residues. The DNA for the CDR3 is TGCGCCAGCAGCCCCGGGGACACCCTCACAGATACGCAGTATTTT. This encodes CASSPGDTLTDTQYF.

The V and J genes are TRBV30 and TRBJ2-5; TRBD2 matches at 9 bases. The CDR3 is 15 amino acids. V gave up 4 bases and J gave up 1 base; unmatched junction bases: 7. Germline loops: CDR1 GTSNPN, CDR2 SVGIG (reference sequence). DNA of the CDR3: TGTGCCTGGACCGAGACTAGCGGCCTCCAAGAGACCCAGTACTTC. Translation: CAWTETSGLQETQYF.

The chain employs TRBV9 and TRBJ2-7; the D is unclear. Germline assignment: CDR1 SGDLS and CDR2 YYNGEE. The V end lost 0 bases, the J end lost 0 bases, and 10 bases lay between the germline ends. This CDR3 is built from 15 residues. CDR3 sequence reads: CASSVAPQNSYEQYF. CDR3 bases: TGTGCCAGCAGCGTAGCGCCGCAGAACTCCTACGAGCAGTACTTC.

The V call is TRBV6-5, the J call TRBJ2-7; TRBD2 might be the D (5 bases). Germline-derived CDR1 and CDR2 are MNHEY and SVGAGI. Trimming left V 5 bases short and J 1 base short, with 12 bases between. This CDR3 contains 14 residues. Here the CDR3 reads CASSQSGGSYEQYV. The CDR3 DNA follows: TGTGCCAGCAGTCAGAGCGGCGGGTCCTACGAGCAGTACGTC.

This clone was seen only a few times. The rearrangement links TRBV9 to TRBJ1-3; D not resolved. The CDR3 is 15 amino acids. V was trimmed by 2 bases and J by 0 bases, leaving 9 bases between them. The V gene's germline CDR1 is SGDLS and CDR2 YYNGEE. The CDR3 sequence is CASSVDGLSGNTIYF. The CDR3 DNA is TGTGCCAGCAGCGTGGACGGCCTCTCTGGAAACACCATATATTTT.

This rearrangement joins TRBV6-5 to TRBJ2-3; 7 bases map to TRBD2. Trimming took 0 bases from V and 10 from J; bases not matched to a gene: 1. CDR3 length equals 12 residues. CDR1 and CDR2 from the germline V gene are MNHEY and SVGAGI. DNA of the CDR3: TGTGCCAGCAGTTACTCTCTAGCGGCGCAGTATTTT. It codes for CASSYSLAAQYF.

The table lists this clone with a few counts. The rearrangement joins TRBV7-3 to TRBJ2-5; maybe TRBD1 (5 bases). The germline gives CDR1 SGHTA, CDR2 FQGTGA. The length of the CDR3 is 13 residues. The V and J ends lost 3 bases and 4 bases respectively, with 9 bases between them. CDR3 bases: TGTGCCAGCAGCTTTGGCCAGGGAGAGACCCAGTACTTC. Amino acids: CASSFGQGETQYF.

The CDR3 here is CASSHDGQDTQYF. The CDR3 DNA is TGTGCCAGCAGCCACGATGGACAAGATACGCAGTATTTT. This chain joins TRBV14 and TRBJ2-3; weak D call: TRBD1 (5 bases). The germline V and J ends were trimmed by 3 bases and 5 bases, with 9 bases remaining between them. Germline values: CDR1 SGHDN, CDR2 FVKESK. The CDR3 runs 13 residues. The variable domain in full, completed from reference TRBV14 and TRBJ2-3, reads EAGVTQFPSHSVIEKGQTVTLRCDPISGHDNLYWYRRVMGKEIKFLLHFVKESKQDESGMPNNRFLAERTGGTYSTLKVQPAELEDSGVYFCASSHDGQDTQYFGPGTRLTVL.

In this sample, this clone turned up a few times. As DNA, the CDR3 is TGCGCCAGCAGCCAAGATGCATGGGTCAATGAGCAGTTCTTC. Residues: CASSQDAWVNEQFF. The chain has TRBV4-3 and TRBJ2-1; no definite D call. CDR3 length: 14 amino acids. Between the trimmed V and J ends, which lost 0 bases and 6 bases, there was a span of 9 bases. Germline assignment: CDR1 LGHNA and CDR2 YSLEER.

The chain employs TRBV6-5 and TRBJ2-7; TRBD1 matches at 8 bases. V was clipped by 6 bases and J by 2 bases; unmatched bases: 6. This CDR3 spans 14 amino acids. Germline lookup yields CDR1 MNHEY and CDR2 SVGAGI. The chain's CDR3 is CASSSRQGPYEQYV. In DNA form, the CDR3 reads TGTGCCAGCAGCAGTCGACAGGGGCCCTACGAGCAGTACGTC.

This clone has a handful of counts. The gene calls are TRBV11-2 and TRBJ2-3, with D perhaps TRBD2 (5 bases). Trimming removed 5 bases at V and 10 bases at J, with 16 bases between. Germline-derived CDR1 and CDR2 are SGHAT and FQNNGV. This CDR3 has 13 amino acids. CDR3 loop: CASSQSPQEAQYF. CDR3 sequence (DNA): TGTGCCAGCAGCCAAAGCCCCCAGGAGGCGCAGTATTTT.

This clone was detected only a few times. V gene TRBV4-2 combines with J gene TRBJ2-1, with D maybe TRBD1 (5 bases). V gave up 5 bases and J gave up 9 bases, with 11 bases separating them. Germline CDR1 and CDR2: LGHNA and YNFKEQ. The CDR3 runs to 12 residues. The CDR3 nucleotides read TGTGCCAGCAGCACAGGAACGGGTGAGCAGTTCTTC. Translated, it gives CASSTGTGEQFF.

The V call is TRBV10-3, the J call TRBJ2-4; D is possibly TRBD1 or TRBD2 (5 bases each). V was cut by 11 bases and J by 7 bases, with 18 bases left in between. This CDR3 region has 13 residues. Looked up from germline, CDR1 is ENHRY and CDR2 is SYGVKD. The CDR3 region has the DNA TGTGCCTCCGGGGCTCACTTAGCGAACATTCAGTACTTC. Residues: CASGAHLANIQYF.

V usage is TRBV13 and J usage is TRBJ2-3, with TRBD2 identical over 9 bases. Germline lookup yields CDR1 PRHDT and CDR2 FYEKMQ (reference sequence). The CDR3 runs to 14 residues. V shed 0 bases, J shed 6 bases, and the junction held 1 base outside the gene matches. The CDR3 DNA reads as TGTGCCAGCAGCTTAGGGACTAGCGGTGATACGCAGTATTTT. It specifies CASSLGTSGDTQYF.

This chain links TRBV5-1 with TRBJ2-2; D is ambiguous. The CDR3 runs 15 residues. The ends were cut back, 0 bases at V and 0 bases at J, with 6 bases in the middle. Germline V gene sequence: CDR1 SGHRS, CDR2 YFSETQ. The CDR3, as DNA: TGCGCCAGCAGCTTGGGGGGTTCGAACACCGGGGAGCTGTTTTTT. It is translated as CASSLGGSNTGELFF.